A selection of T cell receptor beta chains follows, all from one sample in a study of blood T cells in healthy people across ages. TCRdb reanalysed the 5' RACE reads using MiXCR and keeps one entry per CDR3 protein. This table holds 1.4 million to 1.5 million distinct CDR3 sequences, roughly 40% found once. Sequencing input: blood. The receptors originated from a woman between 18 and 30 years old in good health. Each CDR3 is given with its conserved first and last residue. Fields, in order: J gene, clone size, V gene, D gene, CDR3 DNA, CDR3 protein. The D gene is left open where the match is weak. Rows may omit the clone size; those that give it use once, few, many or a size class.

J: TRBJ2-7; size: few; V: TRBV30; D: -; DNA: TGTGCCTGGAGTGTCTCAGTCTACGAGCAGTACTTC; CDR3: CAWSVSVYEQYF
J: TRBJ2-1; size: -; V: TRBV3-1; D: TRBD2; DNA: TGTGCCAGCAGCGGACTAGCGGGAGCCTCCGAGCAGTTCTTC; CDR3: CASSGLAGASEQFF
J: TRBJ2-5; size: -; V: TRBV6-5; D: TRBD2; DNA: TGTGCCAGCAGTTCGAGGACTAGCGGAACGGGAGAGACCCAGTACTTC; CDR3: CASSSRTSGTGETQYF
J: TRBJ2-3; size: -; V: TRBV4-1; D: -; DNA: TGCGCCAGCAGCCCCGGACAGGGAGGGACAGAGACGCAGTATTTT; CDR3: CASSPGQGGTETQYF
J: TRBJ2-1; size: -; V: TRBV28; D: TRBD1; DNA: TGTGCCACACGGACAGGGAGTTTCAATGAGCAGTTCTTC; CDR3: CATRTGSFNEQFF
J: TRBJ2-7; size: few; V: TRBV12-3/TRBV12-4; D: TRBD1; DNA: TGTGCCAGCAGAGCCGGGACAGCCTCCTACGAGCAGTACTTC; CDR3: CASRAGTASYEQYF
J: TRBJ2-3; size: few; V: TRBV10-3; D: -; DNA: TGTGCCATCAGGACATCCGATTCCGATACGCAGTATTTT; CDR3: CAIRTSDSDTQYF
J: TRBJ1-1; size: -; V: TRBV7-9; D: -; DNA: TGTGCCAGCAGCTCCCAGGGCTATGAAGCTTTCTTT; CDR3: CASSSQGYEAFF
J: TRBJ2-3; size: few; V: TRBV6-1; D: -; DNA: TGTGCCAGCAGTGGTCAGACAGAGCTCACCTCAACAGATACGCAGTATTTT; CDR3: CASSGQTELTSTDTQYF
J: TRBJ2-1; size: few; V: TRBV27; D: -; DNA: TGTGCCAGCACTGTTTGGGGATACGCTGACGACAATGAGCAGTTCTTC; CDR3: CASTVWGYADDNEQFF
J: TRBJ2-1; size: few; V: TRBV6-1; D: TRBD2; DNA: TGTGCCAGCAGTCCCATGGGGACTAGCGGGGTAGAGGAGCAGTTCTTC; CDR3: CASSPMGTSGVEEQFF
J: TRBJ1-5; size: -; V: TRBV4-1; D: -; DNA: TGCGCCAGCAGACGAATTCAGGGTGGGAATCAGCCCCAGCATTTT; CDR3: CASRRIQGGNQPQHF
J: TRBJ2-5; size: -; V: TRBV4-1; D: -; DNA: TGCGCCAGCAGCCAAGATAGGTTCCAGGGACCCCCGATGGGGACCCAGTACTTC; CDR3: CASSQDRFQGPPMGTQYF
J: TRBJ1-1; size: -; V: TRBV6-5; D: TRBD1; DNA: TGTGCCAGCAGTTACCCGGGACAGGGTAACACTGAAGCTTTCTTT; CDR3: CASSYPGQGNTEAFF
J: TRBJ2-7; size: -; V: TRBV7-2; D: TRBD2; DNA: TGTGCCAGCAGCTTAGTAGGTGCTAGCGGGCTCGAGCAGTACTTC; CDR3: CASSLVGASGLEQYF
J: TRBJ1-5; size: -; V: TRBV20-1; D: -; DNA: TGCAGTGCTAGAGTAGGCACGGGCAATCAGCCCCAGCATTTT; CDR3: CSARVGTGNQPQHF
J: TRBJ2-5; size: -; V: TRBV14; D: -; DNA: TGTGCCGGCAGCCAAGCAATGACCCAGTACTTC; CDR3: CAGSQAMTQYF
J: TRBJ1-1; size: -; V: TRBV20-1; D: TRBD1; DNA: TGCAGTGCTATAGGGACAGGGATCGGGACTGAAGCTTTCTTT; CDR3: CSAIGTGIGTEAFF
J: TRBJ1-1; size: few; V: TRBV12-3/TRBV12-4; D: TRBD1; DNA: TGTGCCAGCAGTGGGACAGGGCGGGCTTTCTTT; CDR3: CASSGTGRAFF
J: TRBJ2-1; size: many; V: TRBV9; D: -; DNA: TGTGCCAGCAGCGTAGGGTCCCTGCTGGGTGAGCAGTTCTTC; CDR3: CASSVGSLLGEQFF
J: TRBJ2-7; size: -; V: TRBV11-1; D: -; DNA: TGTGCCAGCAGCAACTCGGACAGTCTTGTCGACGAGCAGTACTTC; CDR3: CASSNSDSLVDEQYF
J: TRBJ2-1; size: few; V: TRBV2; D: TRBD2; DNA: TGTGCCACCAGAGCTAGCGGGTCCTACAATGAGCAGTTCTTC; CDR3: CATRASGSYNEQFF
J: TRBJ2-7; size: -; V: TRBV20-1; D: TRBD2; DNA: TGCAGTGCTAGAGATCTAGCGGGGTACTACGAGCAGTACTTC; CDR3: CSARDLAGYYEQYF
J: TRBJ1-2; size: few; V: TRBV12-3/TRBV12-4; D: TRBD1; DNA: TGTGCCAGCAGTCAGGACAGGGACGAAGGCTACACCTTC; CDR3: CASSQDRDEGYTF
J: TRBJ1-4; size: few; V: TRBV6-6; D: -; DNA: TGTGCCAGCAGTCCCCCACAGGGAACTAATGAAAAACTGTTTTTT; CDR3: CASSPPQGTNEKLFF
J: TRBJ2-3; size: few; V: TRBV6-2/TRBV6-3; D: -; DNA: TGTGCCAGCAGTTCCTACATTATCATAGATACGCAGTATTTT; CDR3: CASSSYIIIDTQYF
J: TRBJ2-3; size: -; V: TRBV20-1; D: -; DNA: TGCAGTGCCAACCCCGGGAGAGGCACAGATACGCAGTATTTT; CDR3: CSANPGRGTDTQYF
J: TRBJ1-2; size: few; V: TRBV7-2; D: -; DNA: TGTGCCAGCAGCCCCCGGGGGAGACCTAACTATGGTTACACCTTC; CDR3: CASSPRGRPNYGYTF
J: TRBJ2-3; size: few; V: TRBV29-1; D: -; DNA: TGCAGCGGGATGGGTTTGGGGGTCGGCACAGATACGCAGTATTTT; CDR3: CSGMGLGVGTDTQYF
J: TRBJ1-2; size: -; V: TRBV10-3; D: TRBD1; DNA: TGTGCCATCAGTGAGTCCGACAGGGCGAACTATGGCTACACCTTC; CDR3: CAISESDRANYGYTF
J: TRBJ2-5; size: -; V: TRBV5-1; D: -; DNA: TGCGCCAGCAGCTTGGGAGGGGGACGGAGGCAAGAGACCCAGTACTTC; CDR3: CASSLGGGRRQETQYF
J: TRBJ1-2; size: -; V: TRBV20-1; D: -; DNA: TGCAGTGCTTCCTCCGGGCCTTCGTATGGCTACACCTTC; CDR3: CSASSGPSYGYTF
J: TRBJ1-2; size: -; V: TRBV2; D: TRBD1; DNA: TGTGCCAGCACCGAGGGACAGATCTATGGCTACACCTTC; CDR3: CASTEGQIYGYTF
J: TRBJ2-1; size: few; V: TRBV20-1; D: TRBD2; DNA: TGCAGTGCCAGTTCATGGGACTACAACTACAATGAGCAGTTCTTC; CDR3: CSASSWDYNYNEQFF
J: TRBJ2-7; size: -; V: TRBV6-5; D: -; DNA: TGTGCCAGCAGTTACTCCCAGGACCCAAGACCCTACGAGCAGTACTTC; CDR3: CASSYSQDPRPYEQYF
J: TRBJ2-1; size: few; V: TRBV21-1; D: -; DNA: TGTGCCAGCAGCAAAACTGGGCTCCTGGAGCAGTTCTTC; CDR3: CASSKTGLLEQFF
J: TRBJ1-1; size: few; V: TRBV29-1; D: -; DNA: TGCAGCGTTGGGGAGCCTTACGCCAAAGGCACTGAAGCTTTCTTT; CDR3: CSVGEPYAKGTEAFF
J: TRBJ1-2; size: few; V: TRBV6-5; D: TRBD1; DNA: TGTGCCAGCAGGCCCCCCGGACAGGCGTCTTTATTAGGCTACACCTTC; CDR3: CASRPPGQASLLGYTF
J: TRBJ2-7; size: -; V: TRBV5-1; D: -; DNA: TGCGCCAGCGCTCCCGGGACACCATACTACGGGCAGTACTTC; CDR3: CASAPGTPYYGQYF
J: TRBJ2-1; size: -; V: TRBV29-1; D: TRBD2; DNA: TGCAGCGTGGGACTAGCGGGCTTCAATGAGCAGTTCTTC; CDR3: CSVGLAGFNEQFF
J: TRBJ2-1; size: few; V: TRBV20-1; D: TRBD2; DNA: TGCAGTGCTAGACCCCTCGGGACTAGTCTCCGAAATGAGCAGTTCTTC; CDR3: CSARPLGTSLRNEQFF
J: TRBJ2-5; size: few; V: TRBV6-2/TRBV6-3; D: -; DNA: TGTGCCAGCAGTTATAGGAACCTAGGAAAAGAGACCCAGTACTTC; CDR3: CASSYRNLGKETQYF
J: TRBJ1-6; size: -; V: TRBV6-5; D: -; DNA: TGTGCCAGCAGTTACACAGGCCTGCGCTCCTATAATTCACCCCTCCACTTT; CDR3: CASSYTGLRSYNSPLHF
J: TRBJ2-7; size: -; V: TRBV6-6; D: TRBD1; DNA: TGTGCCAGCAGTTACTCTCCAGGGGGCTTCGAGCAGTACTTC; CDR3: CASSYSPGGFEQYF
J: TRBJ2-5; size: -; V: TRBV20-1; D: -; DNA: TGCAGTGCTAGTAGGGACAACCAAGAGACCCAGTACTTC; CDR3: CSASRDNQETQYF
J: TRBJ2-1; size: -; V: TRBV7-9; D: TRBD2; DNA: TGTGCCAGCAGCACTGGGACTAGCGGGAGAATCAATGAGCAGTTCTTC; CDR3: CASSTGTSGRINEQFF
J: TRBJ2-7; size: few; V: TRBV20-1; D: -; DNA: TGCAGTGCAAGACTCTTCACCTACGAGCAGTACTTC; CDR3: CSARLFTYEQYF
J: TRBJ1-2; size: few; V: TRBV29-1; D: -; DNA: TGCAGCGTTGAATCCCCGGGGGGTGGCTACACCTTC; CDR3: CSVESPGGGYTF
J: TRBJ2-7; size: -; V: TRBV6-1; D: -; DNA: TGTGCCAGCAGTGAATTGGAGGGCGTACAGTACTTC; CDR3: CASSELEGVQYF
J: TRBJ2-5; size: -; V: TRBV25-1; D: TRBD2; DNA: TGTGCCAGCAGTGCTCTGAGACTAGCGGGAACAGAGACCCAGTACTTC; CDR3: CASSALRLAGTETQYF
J: TRBJ2-7; size: -; V: TRBV6-6; D: TRBD2; DNA: TGTGCCAGCAGTTACTCGACTAGCGGGGGCTACTCCTACGAGCAGTACTTC; CDR3: CASSYSTSGGYSYEQYF
J: TRBJ2-3; size: many; V: TRBV29-1; D: -; DNA: TGCAGCGTTGGAGGGGGAGATACGCAGTATTTT; CDR3: CSVGGGDTQYF
J: TRBJ2-1; size: -; V: TRBV20-1; D: TRBD2; DNA: TGCAGTGCTAGACGCCGAGCGGGAACGAATGAGCAGTTCTTC; CDR3: CSARRRAGTNEQFF
J: TRBJ2-7; size: -; V: TRBV20-1; D: TRBD2; DNA: TGCAGTGCTAGACAATCCGGGACTATTCATTGTGAGCAGTACTTC; CDR3: CSARQSGTIHCEQYF
J: TRBJ2-7; size: few; V: TRBV6-1; D: -; DNA: TGTGCCAGCAGTGAAGGTCGTCCAGGCCCCGGTGAGCAGTACTTC; CDR3: CASSEGRPGPGEQYF
J: TRBJ2-3; size: few; V: TRBV4-2; D: TRBD2; DNA: TGTGCCAGCAGCCAATCCGGACTAGCGCGGAGCACAGATACGCAGTATTTT; CDR3: CASSQSGLARSTDTQYF
J: TRBJ2-6; size: few; V: TRBV25-1; D: -; DNA: TGTGCCACCGACAGTCTAGGCTTCTCTGGGGCCAACGTCCTGACTTTC; CDR3: CATDSLGFSGANVLTF
J: TRBJ2-5; size: few; V: TRBV2; D: -; DNA: TGTGCTACTATCATTAGGACAGACCAAGAGACCCAGTACTTC; CDR3: CATIIRTDQETQYF
J: TRBJ2-7; size: -; V: TRBV7-9; D: -; DNA: TGTGCCAGCAGCTTCGCCGGGGGCCAAGAAAGAACAAATGAGCAGTACTTC; CDR3: CASSFAGGQERTNEQYF